This T cell receptor (beta chain) is drawn from a study of T cell responses to AZD1222 COVID-19 vaccine (dated by TCRdb to about 2021). Describing the broader study: Because spike-specific TCR depth and breadth did not differ between the two schedules, AZD1222 recipients who got a second dose at roughly 4 weeks were pooled with those who got a second dose at roughly 12 weeks. TCR sequencing covered some 250 trial participants: some 210 given two doses of AZD1222 and 26 given two doses of MenACWY control vaccine. Enrollment into the trials was organized by age into subgroups of 18-55, 56-69 and 70-plus years, and those subgroups contained roughly 150, 30 and 60 TCR-sequenced participants, respectively.

Here V drops 4 bases and J drops 4 bases, and the junction holds 5 bases not matched to any gene. The CDR3 runs 15 amino acids, cysteine and phenylalanine included. Just the 45-base CDR3 DNA is kept, in frame starting at base 1. As encoded in the germline V gene, CDR1 is SGHRS while CDR2 is YFSETQ. The CDR3 regions of human TCRbeta chains were analyzed by immunosequencing. The published analysis was carried out like this. TCRs in the repertoires were matched against a reference library of SARS-CoV-2-specific TCRs that had been generated with the MIRA antigen-specificity platform. Breadth was defined as the fraction of unique TCRs that were SARS-CoV-2-associated. Depth was defined as the fraction of total T cells that were SARS-CoV-2-associated. Each spike-specific TCR was assigned to its reactive spike region and to a CD4 or CD8 class using the MIRA data. Log10-transformed breadth and depth values were compared by one-way ANOVA with Sidak's multiple comparisons tests. TCRdb obtained this table from immuneACCESS and retained in-frame rearrangements with V and J assigned. These tables miss some clones; where compared with another copy, unresolved V genes account for less than half of the shortfall, and the remainder is unexplained. The V and J calls and clone size are taken from that table; D and trimming were inferred from the DNA. Within this sample are about 110,000 clones, with around 90% of them counted one time only. The biggest ten clones account for approximately 4% of the sample.

The full study reports these points: Epitopes outside the regions mutated in the B.1.351 and B.1.1.7 variants were reportedly recognized by nearly half of the unique spike-specific TCRs. Most participants were white British and females outnumbered males, and the authors suggested that clonal diversity may have been underestimated. The 56-69-year group was small, and its depth increase did not reach significance, likely because of low power. Only 5 to 7 AZD1222 recipients were SARS-CoV-2 seropositive at baseline, limiting conclusions about previously exposed vaccinees. Spike-specific TCR breadth and depth rose significantly after two AZD1222 doses compared with day 0 and with MenACWY recipients. CD4 TCRs associated with the vaccine covered the entire spike protein, and the dominant responses were in regions 160-218 and 743-854. Because no samples from the day 14 peak response were available, repertoires could be characterized only after the peak T cell response.

The time point label, as the study defines it: baseline before first vaccination. Vaccinee samples came from UK trials COV001 and COV002, including a single-blind randomized controlled phase 2/3 trial of AZD1222 (ChAdOx1 nCoV-19) in healthy adults. For TCRbeta chain sequencing, PBMC samples from trial participants were taken at day 0 and at day 28 after the second dose. Concerning this clone itself: This receptor's antigen is unknown. No base qualities exist here, and no much larger clone lies one base off it.

The V and J genes are TRBV5-1 and TRBJ1-5; 10 central bases correspond to TRBD1. The TCR was taken from an adult in good health. The source was peripheral blood, collected on day 0 of AZD1222 vaccination. The CDR3 corresponds to CASSVGTGDNQPQHF. The DNA sequence is given as TGCGCCAGCAGCGTTGGGACAGGGGATAATCAGCCCCAGCATTTT.